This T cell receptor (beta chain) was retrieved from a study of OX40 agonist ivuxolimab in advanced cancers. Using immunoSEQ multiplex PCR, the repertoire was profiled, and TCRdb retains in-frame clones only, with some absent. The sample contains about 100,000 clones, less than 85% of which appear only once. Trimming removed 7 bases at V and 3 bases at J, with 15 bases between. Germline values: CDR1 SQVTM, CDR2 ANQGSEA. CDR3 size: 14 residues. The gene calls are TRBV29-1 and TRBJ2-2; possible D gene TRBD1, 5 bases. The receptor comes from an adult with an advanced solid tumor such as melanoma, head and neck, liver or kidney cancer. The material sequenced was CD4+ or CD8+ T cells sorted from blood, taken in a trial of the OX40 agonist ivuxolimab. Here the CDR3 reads CSAKTETHTGELFF. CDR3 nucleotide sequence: TGCAGCGCCAAGACAGAGACCCACACCGGGGAGCTGTTTTTT.